This T cell receptor (beta chain) was sequenced in a study of CD8 T cells in ankylosing spondylitis. The ends were cut back, 4 bases at V and 6 bases at J, with 10 bases in the middle. The germline V gene encodes CDR1 SQVTM and CDR2 ANQGSEA. CDR3 length equals 12 residues. This clonotype was counted many times. Its antigen is currently unknown. In TCRdb, the 5' RACE reads were re-called with MiXCR into one record per CDR3 protein. In the table there are 670,000 or so distinct CDR3 sequences, around 17% of which are singletons. Study outcomes and limitations: A TCR beta motif made of 7 to 9 highly homologous variants seemed typical of ankylosing spondylitis blood. Earlier authors reported some of these motif variants in reactive arthritis synovial fluid and blood. The study looked at matched synovial fluid samples from ankylosing spondylitis patients. Disease-linked clones were reported to be significantly enriched there.

The receptor comes from a male donor with ankylosing spondylitis. The genes are TRBV29-1 and TRBJ1-3, with D perhaps TRBD1 (5 bases). Sequencing was done on a sample of blood, either unsorted or a sorted T cell fraction (not recorded which). The CDR3 DNA sequence: TGCAGCGTTGGGGACTCAATAAACACCATATATTTT. Translation: CSVGDSINTIYF.